These 7 T cell receptor beta chains were all obtained from the same sample, sequenced in a study of shared clonotypes between healthy human individuals. Terminally differentiated effector memory CD45RA+ cells were left out of the naive CD8 fraction, which was CD45RO-negative and positively selected for CCR7. Measured with immunoSEQ multiplex PCR; TCRdb has only the in-frame clones, and not every one. The sample includes about 680,000 clones, around 90% of them seen just once. The sequenced sample consisted of naive CD8+ T cells sorted from blood. The receptors derive from a man aged 25 to 45 in good health.

The CDR3: CAISELDGVSYEQYF. DNA of the CDR3: TGTGCCATCAGTGAGTTGGACGGAGTTTCCTACGAGCAGTACTTC. The chain is built from TRBV10-3 and TRBJ2-7; unclear D gene. V lost 1 base and J lost 1, with 11 bases in between. The germline CDR1 and CDR2 sequences are ENHRY and SYGVKD. The CDR3 has 15 amino acids.

The chain has TRBV27 and TRBJ2-1, with 9 bases fitting TRBD2. CDR3 length: 17 residues. The V and J ends lost 8 bases and 0 bases, in that order; junction bases with no gene match: 11. Germline V gene lookup returns CDR1 MNHEY and CDR2 SMNVEV (reference sequence). CDR3 sequence: CASGLAGMPHSYNEQFF. DNA of the CDR3: TGTGCCAGCGGGCTAGCGGGGATGCCCCACTCCTACAATGAGCAGTTCTTC.

The sample holds a few counts of this clone. The V and J genes are TRBV29-1 and TRBJ1-5, with D uncertain. V lost 8 bases, J lost 5 bases, and 7 bases lay in between. CDR3 length: 10 residues. From germline, CDR1 is SQVTM and CDR2 ANQGSEA. The DNA for the CDR3 is TGCAGCTTAGGGTATCAGCCCCAGCATTTT. Translation gives CSLGYQPQHF.

The chain links TRBV5-6 to TRBJ2-1; maybe TRBD2 (5 bases). Germline V gene sequence: CDR1 SGHDT, CDR2 YYEEEE. The CDR3 runs 14 residues. Trimming took 0 bases from V and 6 from J, leaving 10 bases between them. For the CDR3, the DNA is TGTGCCAGCAGCTTGGTGGGAGCTAGCAATGAGCAGTTCTTC. It is translated as CASSLVGASNEQFF.

The chain couples TRBV27 to TRBJ2-6; D possibly corresponds to TRBD2 (5 bases). The CDR3 is 15 residues long. The V gene lost 7 bases and the J gene lost 2 bases, with 12 bases spanning the gap. CDR1 is MNHEY, CDR2 SMNVEV, per germline (reference sequence). CDR3 nucleotide sequence: TGTGCCAGCACCGACCTGGGAGCTGGGGCCAACGTCCTGACTTTC. It yields the protein CASTDLGAGANVLTF.

The chain combines TRBV27 with TRBJ2-5; perhaps TRBD2 as D (6 bases). The V gene lost 1 base and the J gene lost 1 base, with 13 bases spanning the gap. Germline CDR1 and CDR2: MNHEY and SMNVEV (reference sequence). The CDR3 totals 16 residues. This chain's CDR3 is CASSLFFSGGQETQYF. In nucleotides, the CDR3 is TGTGCCAGCAGTTTATTTTTTAGCGGAGGCCAAGAGACCCAGTACTTC.

The rearrangement joins TRBV27 to TRBJ2-1, with 9 bases identical to TRBD2. The CDR3 contains 16 residues. Germline CDR1 is MNHEY and CDR2 is SMNVEV (reference sequence). The J segment lost 7 bases and the V segment lost 7 bases, leaving 14 bases of the junction unmatched. As DNA, the CDR3 is TGTGCCAGCACTTACATCGGCGGGAGGGCCGGGAATGAGCAGTTCTTC. Translation gives CASTYIGGRAGNEQFF.